Listed below are T cell receptor beta chains from one sample, sequenced in a study of molecular identifiers for immune sequencing clone quantification. TCRdb recomputed calls from the PCR reads with MiXCR, one row per CDR3 protein. The sample yields 550,000 to 750,000 distinct CDR3 sequences, 20% seen once. Sequencing was carried out using naive CD8+ T cells from blood, with Jurkat cell RNA spiked in. These receptors were taken from a human donor in good health. Some libraries in this study had Jurkat cell RNA spiked in. Both conserved end residues are part of each CDR3. The D gene is left open where the match is weak. For some rows the clone size is stated as once, few or many, or as a class when expanded; others skip it.

J | D | size | V | CDR3 | DNA
TRBJ2-2 | TRBD2 | few | TRBV27 | CASSGLAGVRTGELFF | TGTGCCAGCAGCGGACTAGCGGGAGTTCGCACCGGGGAGCTGTTTTTT
TRBJ2-3 | NA | many | TRBV20-1 | CSARAMLGRADTQYF | TGCAGTGCTAGGGCGATGTTAGGGAGAGCAGATACGCAGTATTTT
TRBJ2-5 | NA | many | TRBV10-3 | CATRGAREETQYF | TGTGCCACGAGAGGGGCCCGAGAGGAGACCCAGTACTTC
TRBJ1-2 | TRBD1 | few | TRBV4-3 | CASSQGDRILDGYTF | TGCGCCAGCAGCCAAGGGGACAGAATATTAGATGGCTACACCTTC
TRBJ1-1 | NA | few | TRBV2 | CASSQGHYTEAFF | TGTGCCAGCAGCCAGGGACACTACACTGAAGCTTTCTTT
TRBJ2-5 | TRBD2 | many | TRBV20-1 | CSARDWLAGETQYF | TGCAGTGCTAGAGATTGGCTAGCGGGGGAGACCCAGTACTTC
TRBJ1-4 | NA | many | TRBV6-5 | CASTWGGLGTNEKLFF | TGTGCCAGCACCTGGGGAGGGTTGGGAACTAATGAAAAACTGTTTTTT
TRBJ2-7 | NA | many | TRBV19 | CASSIVLGTPIYEQYF | TGTGCCAGTAGTATAGTGTTGGGGACCCCAATCTACGAGCAGTACTTC
TRBJ2-7 | TRBD1 | few | TRBV7-9 | CASSPRDRGPSSYEQYF | TGTGCCAGCAGCCCCCGGGACAGGGGGCCCTCCTCCTACGAGCAGTACTTC
TRBJ2-1 | NA | many | TRBV20-1 | CSALAPGQFF | TGCAGTGCCCTGGCCCCCGGGCAGTTCTTC
TRBJ2-5 | NA | many | TRBV5-1 | CASSLELPEQETQYF | TGCGCCAGCAGCTTGGAACTCCCAGAGCAAGAGACCCAGTACTTC
TRBJ2-3 | NA | few | TRBV20-1 | CSARDRSQGREYF | TGCAGTGCTAGAGATCGCTCACAGGGAAGGGAATATTTT
TRBJ2-2 | TRBD2 | NA | TRBV7-9 | CASSLLGTSGIIGELFF | TGTGCCAGCAGCTTATTAGGGACTAGCGGGATTATCGGGGAGCTGTTTTTT
TRBJ1-2 | TRBD1 | NA | TRBV27 | CASRITGTGDGHTF | TGTGCCAGCAGAATCACCGGGACAGGGGATGGCCACACCTTC
TRBJ2-7 | TRBD2 | few | TRBV12-3/TRBV12-4 | CASTLLAGGSYEQYF | TGTGCCAGCACCCTGCTGGCGGGGGGCTCCTACGAGCAGTACTTC
TRBJ2-2 | NA | many | TRBV11-2 | CAEEDTGELFF | TGTGCCGAGGAGGACACCGGGGAGCTGTTTTTT
TRBJ1-6 | NA | many | TRBV7-8 | CASSLNLSPLHF | TGTGCCAGCAGCTTAAATCTATCACCCCTCCACTTT
TRBJ2-7 | NA | NA | TRBV7-6 | CASSLAVQGSSYEQYF | TGTGCCAGCAGCTTAGCGGTACAGGGATCCTCCTACGAGCAGTACTTC
TRBJ2-1 | NA | few | TRBV25-1 | CASSEVGFDEQFF | TGTGCCAGCAGTGAGGTCGGGTTCGATGAGCAGTTCTTC
TRBJ2-3 | TRBD2 | NA | TRBV12-3/TRBV12-4 | CASRGDYLTDTQYF | TGTGCCAGCCGGGGGGACTACCTCACAGATACGCAGTATTTT
TRBJ1-6 | NA | many | TRBV4-3 | CASSQDRDVNSPLHF | TGCGCCAGCAGCCAAGACCGGGATGTTAATTCACCCCTCCACTTT
TRBJ2-3 | NA | NA | TRBV27 | CANSLRGTSTDTQYF | TGTGCCAACAGTTTACGCGGAACTAGCACAGATACGCAGTATTTT
TRBJ2-3 | TRBD2 | many | TRBV12-3/TRBV12-4 | CASRGLVNGAVTDTQYF | TGTGCCAGCAGGGGACTAGTAAACGGGGCCGTCACAGATACGCAGTATTTT
TRBJ2-5 | NA | many | TRBV7-6 | CASSPEGETQYF | TGTGCCAGCAGCCCAGAGGGGGAGACCCAGTACTTC
TRBJ1-5 | TRBD1 | many | TRBV27 | CASSHNYGTGHGQPQHF | TGTGCCAGCAGCCACAACTACGGGACAGGGCACGGTCAGCCCCAGCATTTT
TRBJ2-5 | TRBD1 | few | TRBV12-3/TRBV12-4 | CASSWGQGDTQYF | TGTGCCAGCAGCTGGGGACAGGGAGACACCCAGTACTTT
TRBJ2-3 | NA | many | TRBV2 | CASSEFGDSADTQYF | TGTGCCAGCAGTGAATTTGGGGATAGTGCAGATACGCAGTATTTT
TRBJ2-7 | TRBD1 | many | TRBV6-5 | CASRPRDSSSYEQYF | TGTGCCAGCAGACCTCGGGACAGTAGCTCCTACGAGCAGTACTTC
TRBJ2-5 | NA | many | TRBV7-9 | CASSLAAGHTYQETQYF | TGTGCCAGCAGCTTAGCTGCGGGACATACGTACCAAGAGACCCAGTACTTC
TRBJ2-2 | NA | NA | TRBV5-1 | CASSLWQGAVAGGLFF | TGCGCCAGCAGCTTGTGGCAGGGCGCCGTAGCCGGGGGGCTGTTTTTT
TRBJ2-7 | NA | NA | TRBV7-9 | CASSVFPWGGGREQYF | TGTGCCAGCAGCGTATTCCCGTGGGGAGGGGGCCGCGAGCAGTACTTC
TRBJ2-1 | NA | few | TRBV27 | CASSLSWAETYNEQFF | TGTGCCAGCAGTTTATCGTGGGCAGAGACGTACAATGAGCAGTTCTTC